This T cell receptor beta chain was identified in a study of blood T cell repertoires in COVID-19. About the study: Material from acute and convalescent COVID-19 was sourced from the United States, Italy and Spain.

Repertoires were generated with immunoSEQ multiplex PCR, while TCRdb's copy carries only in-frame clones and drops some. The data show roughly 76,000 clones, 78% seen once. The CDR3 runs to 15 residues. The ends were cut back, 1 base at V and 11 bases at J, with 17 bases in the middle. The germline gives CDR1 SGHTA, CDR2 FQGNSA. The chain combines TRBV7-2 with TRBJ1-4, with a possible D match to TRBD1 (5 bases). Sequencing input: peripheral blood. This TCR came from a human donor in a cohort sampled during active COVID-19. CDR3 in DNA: TGTGCCAGCAGCTTAGAACCGCAGGAGCGGGGGAAACTGTTTTTT. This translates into CASSLEPQERGKLFF.